A selection of T cell receptor beta chains follows, all from one sample in a study of cytomegalovirus exposure and HLA in healthy donors. Assay used: immunoSEQ multiplex PCR; TCRdb lists only in-frame clones, some missing. The sample yields tens of thousands of clones, 53% seen once. The sequenced sample consisted of PBMCs. Receptors originate from a woman aged 40 to 49 in good health and CMV-seropositive. Each CDR3 is given with its conserved first and last residue. The order of the fields is V gene, J gene, clone size, D gene, CDR3 protein, CDR3 DNA. D genes are given only for firm matches. The size of a clone is reported for some rows only, either as once, few or many, or as a class for expanded clones.

TRBV7-9	TRBJ1-2	NA	NA	CASSPRARGPYGYTF	TGTGCCAGCAGCCCAAGGGCGCGGGGGCCCTATGGCTACACCTTC
TRBV13	TRBJ1-1	few	NA	CASSLGQGPNTEAFF	TGTGCCAGCAGCTTAGGACAGGGACCTAACACTGAAGCTTTCTTT
TRBV7-9	TRBJ2-7	NA	NA	CASSLAGQGGHEQYF	TGTGCCAGCAGCTTAGCGGGCCAGGGAGGTCACGAGCAGTACTTC
TRBV28	TRBJ2-4	NA	NA	CASSKTGGVAKNIQYF	TGTGCCAGCAGTAAAACAGGGGGGGTAGCCAAAAACATTCAGTACTTC
TRBV15	TRBJ1-5	NA	NA	CATSPDTLQPQHF	TGTGCCACCAGCCCGGACACTCTTCAGCCCCAGCATTTT
TRBV4-2	TRBJ1-4	few	TRBD1	CASSQGPQGTGEKLFF	TGTGCCAGCAGCCAAGGTCCACAGGGGACGGGGGAAAAACTGTTTTTT
TRBV7-9	TRBJ1-6	few	NA	CASSYRDNNSPLHF	TGTGCCAGCAGCTACCGGGACAATAATTCACCCCTCCACTTT
TRBV27	TRBJ2-7	NA	NA	CASSFLTARNPEQYF	TGTGCCAGCAGTTTCCTGACAGCACGCAATCCGGAGCAGTACTTC
TRBV30	TRBJ1-3	NA	TRBD1	CAWSTDRVGGNTIYF	TGTGCCTGGAGTACGGACAGGGTTGGTGGAAACACCATATATTTT
TRBV6-1	TRBJ1-5	few	TRBD1	CASSGGTGIGNQPQHF	TGTGCCAGCAGTGGGGGGACAGGGATTGGCAATCAGCCCCAGCATTTT
TRBV10-2	TRBJ1-4	NA	TRBD1	CASRLTGRNEKLFF	TGCGCCAGCAGGCTGACAGGGAGGAATGAAAAACTGTTTTTT
TRBV7-3	TRBJ2-2	NA	NA	CASSLSGGRELFF	TGTGCCAGCAGCTTAAGCGGCGGCAGGGAGCTGTTTTTT
TRBV11-2	TRBJ2-1	NA	TRBD2	CASSLELTSGKNEQFF	TGTGCCAGCAGCTTAGAATTGACTAGCGGAAAAAATGAGCAGTTCTTC
TRBV15	TRBJ2-5	NA	NA	CATSRTSAQETQYF	TGTGCCACCAGCAGGACTAGTGCCCAAGAGACCCAGTACTTC
TRBV2	TRBJ1-5	once	NA	CASGTYRSNQPQHF	TGTGCCAGCGGGACTTACCGTAGCAATCAGCCCCAGCATTTT
TRBV25-1	TRBJ1-1	NA	TRBD1	CASSEPGQVSTEAFF	TGTGCCAGCAGTGAACCCGGACAGGTGAGCACTGAAGCTTTCTTT
TRBV10-1	TRBJ1-5	few	TRBD1	CARGDRGNQPQHF	TGCGCCAGAGGGGACAGGGGAAATCAGCCCCAGCATTTT
TRBV7-3	TRBJ1-1	once	TRBD1	CASSLRGGEAFF	TGTGCCAGCAGCTTAAGAGGGGGCGAAGCTTTCTTT
TRBV6-5	TRBJ1-2	NA	NA	CASSYSAGFSYGYTF	TGTGCCAGCAGTTACTCAGCAGGTTTTAGCTATGGCTACACCTTC
TRBV5-6	TRBJ2-7	NA	TRBD2	CASSLVRGGYEQYF	TGTGCCAGCAGCTTGGTGCGGGGGGGCTACGAGCAGTACTTC
TRBV2	TRBJ1-6	NA	TRBD1	CASRLEGASPLHF	TGTGCCAGCAGACTCGAGGGGGCGTCACCCCTCCACTTT
TRBV5-4	TRBJ1-4	NA	NA	CASSLGTQNEKLFF	TGTGCCAGCAGCTTGGGGACACAGAATGAAAAACTGTTTTTT
TRBV15	TRBJ1-1	NA	TRBD1	CATSRESPRIRDRGRNTEAFF	TGTGCCACCAGCAGAGAGAGCCCTCGAATCCGGGACAGGGGACGGAACACTGAAGCTTTCTTT
TRBV15	TRBJ1-1	few	NA	CATSRDRRNTEAFF	TGTGCCACCAGCAGGGACAGAAGGAACACTGAAGCTTTCTTT
TRBV5-6	TRBJ1-2	NA	NA	CATAQGGYGYTF	TGTGCCACCGCCCAGGGAGGGTATGGCTACACCTTC
TRBV30	TRBJ2-7	NA	NA	CAGARSAYEQYF	TGTGCCGGTGCCCGCTCGGCCTACGAGCAGTACTTC
TRBV7-9	TRBJ1-2	few	NA	CASSPRGGESVYGYTF	TGTGCCAGCAGCCCCCGGGGGGGCGAAAGCGTTTATGGCTACACCTTC
TRBV6-5	TRBJ2-7	NA	NA	CASSSLARTYEQYF	TGTGCCAGCAGCTCCCTCGCCAGGACCTACGAGCAGTACTTC
TRBV6-5	TRBJ2-7	few	TRBD1	CASSYGWTGDYEQYF	TGTGCCAGCAGTTATGGTTGGACAGGGGATTACGAGCAGTACTTC
TRBV6-1	TRBJ2-5	NA	NA	CASRLNPPETQYF	TGTGCCAGCAGATTAAATCCCCCGGAGACCCAGTACTTC
TRBV19	TRBJ1-2	NA	NA	CASSRDNFGYTF	TGTGCCAGTAGTCGGGACAACTTTGGCTACACCTTC
TRBV4-1	TRBJ2-7	NA	TRBD2	CASSHPSGGAYEQYF	TGCGCCAGCAGCCATCCGAGCGGGGGGGCCTACGAGCAGTACTTC
TRBV15	TRBJ2-7	NA	NA	CATSREGRIGDEQYF	TGTGCCACCAGCAGAGAAGGGAGGATCGGGGACGAGCAGTACTTC
TRBV6-5	TRBJ2-1	medium-sized	TRBD1	CASSPQGARYNEQFF	TGTGCCAGCAGTCCCCAGGGGGCAAGGTACAATGAGCAGTTCTTC
TRBV29-1	TRBJ2-5	NA	TRBD2	CSGRAGGRETQYF	TGCAGCGGTCGAGCGGGGGGGCGAGAGACCCAGTACTTC
TRBV18	TRBJ1-2	NA	TRBD1	CASSGDSYGYTF	TGTGCCAGCTCAGGGGACAGCTATGGCTACACCTTC
TRBV28	TRBJ2-5	NA	TRBD1	CASSPGQPPETQYF	TGTGCCAGCAGCCCGGGACAGCCCCCAGAGACCCAGTACTTC
TRBV30	TRBJ1-6	NA	NA	CALTLSSYNSPLHF	TGTGCCTTGACACTGAGCTCCTATAATTCACCCCTCCACTTT
TRBV6-5	TRBJ2-3	NA	TRBD1	CASSYRQGREDTQYF	TGTGCCAGCAGTTACCGACAGGGCCGGGAAGATACGCAGTATTTT
TRBV18	TRBJ1-2	few	NA	CASSPPDKGVSGGYTF	TGTGCCAGCTCACCACCTGACAAGGGGGTGTCGGGCGGCTACACCTTC
TRBV4-1	TRBJ1-4	NA	TRBD1	CASSQDGGTGYSGDEKLFF	TGCGCCAGCAGCCAAGATGGGGGGACAGGGTATTCTGGGGATGAAAAACTGTTTTTT
TRBV5-4	TRBJ2-3	NA	NA	CASSLDRYTDTQYF	TGTGCCAGCAGCCTCGACAGATACACAGATACGCAGTATTTT
TRBV5-6	TRBJ2-3	few	NA	CASSRLIGDTQYF	TGTGCCAGCAGCCGATTGATCGGGGATACGCAGTATTTT
TRBV20-1	TRBJ2-1	once	NA	CSARDQETGFF	TGCAGTGCTAGAGATCAGGAGACAGGATTCTTC
TRBV2	TRBJ1-5	few	NA	CASSEEAPGLLNQPQHF	TGTGCCAGCAGTGAAGAAGCCCCAGGGCTCCTCAATCAGCCCCAGCATTTT
TRBV4-1	TRBJ2-2	NA	TRBD1	CASSQDYSATGSTGELFF	TGCGCCAGCAGCCAAGATTATTCCGCGACAGGGTCAACCGGGGAGCTGTTTTTT
TRBV6-6	TRBJ2-7	once	TRBD1	CASSYSGTGSYEQYF	TGTGCCAGCAGTTACTCGGGGACAGGGTCCTACGAGCAGTACTTC
TRBV30	TRBJ1-2	NA	TRBD1	CAWSVAGGSTNYGYTF	TGTGCCTGGAGTGTAGCAGGGGGATCAACTAACTATGGCTACACCTTC
TRBV10-3	TRBJ2-5	NA	NA	CAISESGEETQYF	TGTGCCATCAGTGAGTCAGGGGAAGAGACCCAGTACTTC
TRBV29-1	TRBJ2-5	few	TRBD2	CSVPASGFWTQYF	TGCAGCGTCCCGGCTAGCGGGTTTTGGACCCAGTACTTC
TRBV7-9	TRBJ2-7	NA	NA	CASSPKSGTYEQYF	TGTGCCAGCAGTCCGAAGAGCGGCACCTACGAGCAGTACTTC
TRBV6-5	TRBJ1-3	NA	NA	CASSYRGSGNTIYF	TGTGCCAGCAGTTACAGGGGCTCTGGAAACACCATATATTTT
TRBV12-5	TRBJ1-6	NA	NA	CASGLDTGSSPLHF	TGTGCTAGTGGTTTGGATACAGGGTCTTCACCCCTCCACTTT
TRBV11-2	TRBJ1-2	NA	TRBD1	CASSLESFGTGSRYTF	TGTGCCAGCAGCTTAGAGAGCTTTGGGACAGGGTCTCGTTACACCTTC
TRBV4-1	TRBJ2-3	NA	NA	CASSQVATGTSGVPLYF	NA
TRBV5-6	TRBJ1-2	once	NA	CASSLFEDSYGCTF	TGTGCCAGCAGCTTGTTCGAGGACTCCTATGGCTGCACCTTC